These 23 T cell receptor beta chains were sequenced from one sample in a study of blood T cell repertoires in COVID-19 (dated by TCRdb to 2018 to 2020). Library preparation employed the immunoSEQ multiplex PCR assay. This immuneACCESS table, as held by TCRdb, lists in-frame sequences with V and J called but not all clones. Of the missing ones, under half trace to an unresolved V gene in checked studies; the others have no known cause. Counted in this sample were around 150,000 clones; about 89% of them appeared once. The top ten clones comprise roughly 2.5% of the sample. The material sequenced was peripheral blood. The source of these receptors is a man in his fifties with active COVID-19.

V usage is TRBV3-1 (or the pseudogene TRBV3-2) and J usage is TRBJ1-1, with 7 bases that match TRBD1. CDR1 and CDR2 from the germline V gene are LGHDT and YNNKEL (reference sequence). CDR3 length: 13 amino acids. Trimming at V came to 4 bases and at J to 10 bases, leaving 9 bases not matched to a gene. In DNA, the CDR3 is TGTGCCAGCAGCCGTCTCGGAGCAGGGGGAGCTTTCTTT. Encoded protein: CASSRLGAGGAFF.

The V call is TRBV14, the J call TRBJ1-3, with D uncertain. The CDR3 sequence is 15 residues long. Germline loops: CDR1 SGHDN, CDR2 FVKESK. V gave up 3 bases and J gave up 3 bases, with 12 bases separating them. CDR3: CASSQEVSYGNTIYF. The CDR3 region has the DNA TGTGCCAGCAGCCAGGAGGTGTCTTATGGAAACACCATATATTTT.

The V call is TRBV18, the J call TRBJ1-3; D not certain. V lost 0 bases and J 0 bases, leaving 15 bases between the germline ends. The CDR3 is 18 amino acids. CDR1 is KGHSH, CDR2 LQKENI, per germline. The CDR3 sequence: CASSPPGGRSISGNTIYF. CDR3 coding DNA: TGTGCCAGCTCACCACCCGGAGGCAGGTCCATCTCTGGAAACACCATATATTTT.

V usage is TRBV2 and J usage is TRBJ2-2; D perhaps matches TRBD1 (7 bases). Trimming stripped 5 bases from V and 7 bases from J, with 11 bases between. There are 13 residues in the CDR3. The germline CDR1 and CDR2 sequences are SNHLY and FYNNEI. The CDR3 loop reads CASSQGEDGELFF. The CDR3 DNA follows: TGTGCCAGCAGTCAGGGGGAGGACGGGGAGCTGTTTTTT.

This chain links TRBV18 with TRBJ1-5; 9 nucleotides align to TRBD1. Germline values: CDR1 KGHSH, CDR2 LQKENI. V trimming: 4 bases; J trimming: 0 bases; junction bases outside the gene matches: 1. The CDR3 runs to 15 residues. This CDR3 reads CASSRTGDSNQPQHF. The CDR3 nucleotides are TGTGCCAGCTCACGGACAGGGGATAGCAATCAGCCCCAGCATTTT.

Of note for this clone: At one end the junction does not follow the germline gene, possibly because of a read error. The J gene is TRBJ1-2, the V gene TRBV19, with 7 bases identical to TRBD1. The CDR3 loop spans 13 amino acids. The V gene's germline CDR1 is LNHDA and CDR2 SQIVND (reference sequence). CDR3 amino acids: CASSIDRDGGYTF. The DNA of the CDR3 is TGTGCCAGTAGCATAGACAGGGATGGCGGCTACACCTTC.

J is TRBJ2-7 and V is TRBV4-1; no clear D gene. Germline CDR1 MGHRA, CDR2 YSYEKL. V was cut by 1 base and J by 0 bases, with 10 bases left in between. The CDR3 totals 15 residues. CDR3 coding DNA: TGCGCCAGCAGCCAAGTTGCACAGAGCTCCTACGAGCAGTACTTC. Translation: CASSQVAQSSYEQYF.

This sequence joins TRBV18 and TRBJ1-6; 8 bases align to TRBD1. Germline V lookup: CDR1 KGHSH, CDR2 LQKENI. Trimming removed 2 bases from V and 10 bases from J; junction bases left unmatched: 7. This CDR3 has 15 residues. In DNA form, the CDR3 reads TGTGCCAGCTCACCATCCGGGACAGGAGAGTCACCCCTCCACTTT. It translates to CASSPSGTGESPLHF.

This clone was recorded many times. V is TRBV5-1 and J is TRBJ1-3; 9 bases agree with TRBD1. The CDR3 consists of 16 residues. Germline lookup yields CDR1 SGHRS and CDR2 YFSETQ. V shed 3 bases and J 3 bases; nucleotides not matched to a gene: 7. CDR3 DNA sequence: TGCGCCAGCAGCTGGGGGACAGGGCAAGTTGGAAACACCATATATTTT. It yields the protein CASSWGTGQVGNTIYF.

The chain joins TRBV5-1 to TRBJ2-7; TRBD1 matches 7 bases. The CDR3 extends over 14 amino acids. Trimming removed 1 base from V and 6 bases from J; junction bases left unmatched: 7. Per germline, CDR1 SGHRS and CDR2 YFSETQ. The CDR3 DNA is TGCGCCAGCAGCTTGCAGGGGGAAATCCCCGAGCAGTACTTC. Its translation: CASSLQGEIPEQYF.

The chain carries TRBV7-2 and TRBJ2-1, with 9 bases lining up with TRBD2. The CDR3 loop spans 14 amino acids. The junction had 2 bases not matched to a gene; V was cut back by 1 base and J by 7 bases. Germline V gene lookup returns CDR1 SGHTA and CDR2 FQGNSA. Written as DNA, the CDR3 is TGTGCCAGCAGCTTAGTAGCGGGGGAGAATGAGCAGTTCTTC. This sequence encodes CASSLVAGENEQFF.

The chain employs TRBV30 and TRBJ1-3; D might be TRBD1 (5 bases). This CDR3 contains 17 residues. V was clipped by 0 bases and J by 1 base, with 16 bases between them. Per germline, CDR1 GTSNPN and CDR2 SVGIG (reference sequence). Here the CDR3 DNA reads TGTGCCTGGAGTGTACCGGGGGGGATTACTTCTGGAAACACCATATATTTT. Protein: CAWSVPGGITSGNTIYF.

The chain is built from TRBV19 and TRBJ2-7, with D possibly TRBD2 on 6 matching bases. The germline V and J ends were trimmed by 5 bases and 3 bases, with 17 bases remaining between them. The CDR3 has 15 residues. The germline V gene has CDR1 LNHDA and CDR2 SQIVND (reference sequence). The CDR3 coding sequence is TGTGCCAGTAGTGCGCAGGGTCGCGGGGTCTACGAGCAGTACTTC. Protein product: CASSAQGRGVYEQYF.

The rearrangement uses TRBV7-2 and TRBJ1-2; 7 bases align to TRBD1. The CDR3 is 14 amino acids. CDR1 is SGHTA and CDR2 is FQGNSA in the germline V gene. The ends lost 10 bases at V and 8 bases at J; junction bases unmatched: 16. CDR3: CATNFENRGWGYTF. The CDR3 DNA follows: TGTGCCACAAACTTCGAGAACAGGGGATGGGGCTACACCTTC. The full variable domain, in which reference TRBV7-2 and TRBJ1-2 provide the parts outside the CDR3, is GAGVSQSPSNKVTEKGKDVELRCDPISGHTALYWYRQSLGQGLEFLIYFQGNSAPDKSGLPSDRFSAERTGGSVSTLTIQRTQQEDSAVYLCATNFENRGWGYTFGSGTRLTVV.

The V call is TRBV5-1, the J call TRBJ2-5; 9 bases are shared with TRBD2. The CDR3 spans 15 residues. V was pared by 2 bases and J by 2 bases, with 4 bases of the junction left unmatched. Looked up from germline, CDR1 is SGHRS and CDR2 is YFSETQ. The CDR3: CASSFSGGQQETQYF. CDR3 DNA: TGCGCCAGCAGCTTTAGCGGGGGACAACAAGAGACCCAGTACTTC.

This clone was detected only a few times. The chain has TRBV7-8 and TRBJ1-1, with D tentatively TRBD1 (6 bases). CDR1 SGHVS and CDR2 FQNEAQ come from the germline V gene. CDR3 length equals 16 residues. The V end was cut by 6 bases, the J end by 1 base, with 18 bases between. CDR3 amino acids: CASRTNRVSRNTEAFF. CDR3 in DNA: TGTGCCAGCAGGACGAACAGGGTGTCACGGAACACTGAAGCTTTCTTT.

The count of this clone is one. The V gene is TRBV9, the J gene TRBJ2-2; 13 nucleotides line up with TRBD2. Per germline, CDR1 SGDLS and CDR2 YYNGEE. This CDR3 has 17 residues. J lost 3 bases, V lost 0 bases, and 2 bases had no gene match. CDR3 in amino acids: CASSVGTSGGYTGELFF. Here the CDR3 DNA reads TGTGCCAGCAGCGTAGGGACTAGCGGGGGATACACCGGGGAGCTGTTTTTT. Drawing the rest from reference TRBV9 and TRBJ2-2, the complete variable domain is DSGVTQTPKHLITATGQRVTLRCSPRSGDLSVYWYQQSLDQGLQFLIQYYNGEERAKGNILERFSAQQFPDLHSELNLSSLELGDSALYFCASSVGTSGGYTGELFFGEGSRLTVL.

The chain uses TRBV20-1 and TRBJ2-3; 10 nucleotides match TRBD2. CDR3 length: 16 amino acids. The V gene's germline CDR1 is DFQATT and CDR2 SNEGSKA (reference sequence). V lost 3 bases to trimming and J lost 2 bases; unmatched junction nucleotides: 8. The CDR3 coding sequence is TGCAGTGCTAGTCTCGGACTAGCGGAATACACAGATACGCAGTATTTT. The encoded protein is CSASLGLAEYTDTQYF.

This clone came up once. The chain joins TRBV5-8 to TRBJ2-3; perhaps TRBD1 as D (5 bases). The CDR3 has 14 amino acids. Looked up from germline, CDR1 is SGHTS and CDR2 is YDEGEE. The ends were cut back, 6 bases at V and 2 bases at J, with 13 bases in the middle. The CDR3 reads CASTQGYFTDTQYF. As DNA, the CDR3 is TGTGCCAGCACCCAGGGATACTTCACAGATACGCAGTATTTT.

The chain uses TRBV5-4 and TRBJ1-1; 7 nucleotides align to TRBD1. The CDR3 extends over 16 amino acids. Germline V gene data show CDR1 as SGHNT and CDR2 as YYREEE (reference sequence). With V trimmed by 2 bases and J by 6 bases, 13 bases remained unmatched. CDR3 DNA sequence: TGTGCCAGCAGCTTTTCCTCCTCTAACAGGGGAGCTGAAGCTTTCTTT. Translation: CASSFSSSNRGAEAFF.

This chain connects TRBV29-1 to TRBJ1-1; no definite D call. There are 15 residues in the CDR3. Deletions cut 6 bases from V and 1 base from J, with 18 bases between. Germline values: CDR1 SQVTM, CDR2 ANQGSEA. The CDR3 reads CSVPRSFLGNTEAFF. The CDR3, as DNA: TGCAGCGTACCCCGGAGTTTCCTTGGGAACACTGAAGCTTTCTTT.

The CDR3 sequence is CSVETRNTIYF. The CDR3 DNA is TGCAGCGTTGAGACACGAAACACCATATATTTT. The V gene is TRBV29-1, the J gene TRBJ1-3; D is unresolved. The V end was cut by 3 bases, the J end by 5 bases, with 5 bases between. CDR1 is SQVTM, CDR2 ANQGSEA, per germline. The CDR3 sequence is 11 residues long. The entire variable domain, with the rest obtained from reference TRBV29-1 and TRBJ1-3, is as follows: SAVISQKPSRDICQRGTSLTIQCQVDSQVTMMFWYRQQPGQSLTLIATANQGSEATYESGFVIDKFPISRPNLTFSTLTVSNMSPEDSSIYLCSVETRNTIYFGEGSWLTVV.

The rearrangement joins TRBV5-1 to TRBJ1-3; no firm D call. This CDR3 has 14 amino acids. Between the trimmed V and J ends, which lost 3 bases and 0 bases, there was a span of 7 bases. Germline V gene lookup returns CDR1 SGHRS and CDR2 YFSETQ. The CDR3 sequence is CASSSDNSGNTIYF. CDR3 in DNA: TGCGCCAGCAGCTCTGACAACTCTGGAAACACCATATATTTT.